This T cell receptor (beta chain) was recorded in a study of T cells after somatic rescue of genetic block. Using immunoSEQ multiplex PCR, the repertoire was profiled, and TCRdb retains in-frame clones only, with some absent. This sample has around 67,000 clones, with about nine tenths found just once. The V end lost 4 bases, the J end lost 7 bases, and 7 bases lay between the germline ends. Germline loops: CDR1 SGDLS, CDR2 YYNGEE. The CDR3 sequence is 11 residues long. Sequencing input: peripheral blood mononuclear cells (PBMCs). This TCR was recovered from a young man. The rearrangement uses TRBV9 and TRBJ2-3; D gene unclear. The CDR3 region is CASSHRNTQYF. Written as DNA, the CDR3 is TGTGCCAGCAGCCATAGGAATACGCAGTATTTT.